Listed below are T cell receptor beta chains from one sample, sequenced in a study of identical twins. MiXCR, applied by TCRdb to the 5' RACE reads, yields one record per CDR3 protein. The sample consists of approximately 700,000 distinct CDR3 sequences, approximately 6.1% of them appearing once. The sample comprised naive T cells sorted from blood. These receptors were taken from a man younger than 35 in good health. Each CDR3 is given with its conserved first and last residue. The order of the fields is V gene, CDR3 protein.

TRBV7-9 CASSLEGSTWETQYF
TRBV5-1 CASSITPLAGGNEQFF
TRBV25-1 CASSGPPVTGENYGYTF
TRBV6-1 CASSDPMGAENTEAFF
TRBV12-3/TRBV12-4 CASSLGTGNEKLFF
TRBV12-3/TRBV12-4 CASSKRTVRKAQETQYF
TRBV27 CASATKEGRVNTEAFF
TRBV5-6 CASSRGEGRAFF
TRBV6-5 CASSYSGLRRGAGELFF
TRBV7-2 CASSFGLAGRTDTQYF
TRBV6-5 CASSYWTGGSYEQYF
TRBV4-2 CASSQEGGGHYEQYF
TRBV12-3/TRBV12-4 CASSPTSYGYTF
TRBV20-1 CSARGLTSSSGDTQYF
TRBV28 CASSQPYGYTF
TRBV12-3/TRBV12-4 CASSPGTGRGNTIYF
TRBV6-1 CASRVQAANYGYTF
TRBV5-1 CASSPGSSTFYEQYF
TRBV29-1 CSVEEVDTDTQYF
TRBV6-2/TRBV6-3 CASSPTGLAGNEQFF
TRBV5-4 CASTRGGRLNTEAFF
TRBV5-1 CASSFPSGRAGETQYF
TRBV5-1 CASSFKTEYNEQFF
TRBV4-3 CASSQGLTYTDTQYF
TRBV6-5 CASSSQRSGQGIGGQFF
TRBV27 CASSYIPGLAGGPSSNTGELFF
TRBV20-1 CSAREPGRTPGELFF
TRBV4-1 CASSGDRGNIQYF
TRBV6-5 CASSYGRIQETQYF
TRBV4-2 CASSPQAGGTTDTQYF
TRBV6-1 CASRVLAGSLNTQYF
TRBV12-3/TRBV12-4 CASSWTDSEAFF
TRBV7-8 CASSLGYKRTARDGYTF